A single sample gave rise to the 20 T cell receptor beta chains below, sequenced in a study of blood T cells in healthy people across ages. Then a second PCR, running about 6 to 12 cycles, was carried out with a sample-barcoded 5' primer and a J-beta primer mix. MiXCR was run by TCRdb on the 5' RACE reads, yielding one entry per CDR3 protein. The sample lists fewer than 900,000 distinct CDR3 sequences, roughly 41% occurring once. Sequencing used blood. The source of these receptors is a woman aged 55-70 years in good health.

In this sample, this clonotype turned up many times. The chain's CDR3 is CASSLNGHEQFF. As DNA, the CDR3 is TGTGCCAGCAGTTTAAACGGCCATGAGCAGTTCTTC. This chain links TRBV28 with TRBJ2-1; D remains unclear. Trimming took off 2 bases at V and 8 bases at J, with 7 bases between the two ends. Germline V gene data show CDR1 as MDHEN and CDR2 as SYDVKM. The CDR3 runs to 12 residues.

The V call is TRBV7-2, the J call TRBJ2-7; TRBD2 aligns across 9 bases. V was pared by 4 bases and J by 7 bases, with 11 bases of the junction left unmatched. Germline V CDR1 and CDR2: SGHTA, FQGNSA. This CDR3 has 15 amino acids. The CDR3: CASSYDSGGYNEQYF. CDR3 sequence (DNA): TGTGCCAGCAGCTATGATAGCGGGGGCTACAATGAGCAGTACTTC. The full variable domain, rest sourced from reference TRBV7-2 and TRBJ2-7, is GAGVSQSPSNKVTEKGKDVELRCDPISGHTALYWYRQSLGQGLEFLIYFQGNSAPDKSGLPSDRFSAERTGGSVSTLTIQRTQQEDSAVYLCASSYDSGGYNEQYFGPGTRLTVT.

In the case of this clonotype: Being one base from a much bigger clone, this may be a read error. The CDR3 is CASSVEGEPYEQYF. In DNA form, the CDR3 reads TGCGCCAGCAGCGTGGAAGGAGAGCCTTACGAGCAGTACTTC. V is TRBV5-1 and J is TRBJ2-4, with no clear D. The end of the DNA is better explained by TRBJ2-7, so the J call may be wrong. CDR3 size: 14 residues. The germline gives CDR1 SGHRS, CDR2 YFSETQ.

The CDR3 sequence is CASSFSLAASFYNEQFF. The CDR3 DNA reads as TGTGCCAGCAGTTTCAGTCTAGCGGCTTCTTTTTACAATGAGCAGTTCTTC. The chain is built from TRBV27 and TRBJ2-1; 7 nucleotides agree with TRBD2. The CDR3 extends over 17 amino acids. V lost 3 bases to trimming and J lost 4 bases; unmatched junction nucleotides: 12. Germline CDR1 and CDR2: MNHEY and SMNVEV (reference sequence).

This clonotype was picked up many times. The chain recombines TRBV20-1 with TRBJ1-2; TRBD1 is a possible D gene (5 bases). Per germline, CDR1 DFQATT and CDR2 SNEGSKA (reference sequence). Trimming removed 4 bases at V and 5 bases at J, with 11 bases between. The CDR3 runs 12 residues. The CDR3 coding sequence is TGCAGTGCTATTTTGGGGGGATATGGCTACACCTTC. Amino acids: CSAILGGYGYTF.

This chain connects TRBV3-1 to TRBJ1-2; perhaps TRBD1 as D (6 bases). Trimming removed 3 bases at V and 5 bases at J, with 16 bases between. Germline CDR1 LGHDT, CDR2 YNNKEL (reference sequence). The CDR3 is made up of 15 amino acids. Here the CDR3 reads CASSHLQGLMYGYTF. The CDR3 bases are TGTGCCAGCAGCCATCTCCAGGGGCTTATGTATGGCTACACCTTC. The whole variable domain, remainder taken from reference TRBV3-1 and TRBJ1-2, is DTAVSQTPKYLVTQMGNDKSIKCEQNLGHDTMYWYKQDSKKFLKIMFSYNNKELIINETVPNRFSPKSPDKAHLNLHINSLELGDSAVYFCASSHLQGLMYGYTFGSGTRLTVV.

This clonotype showed up just a few times. The chain combines TRBV20-1 with TRBJ2-7, with 7 bases aligning to TRBD1. This CDR3 is 11 amino acids long. Germline assignment: CDR1 DFQATT and CDR2 SNEGSKA (reference sequence). With 5 bases clipped from V and 3 bases from J, the junction kept 1 base outside the gene matches. The CDR3 spells CSAWDSYEQYF. CDR3 sequence (DNA): TGCAGTGCTTGGGACAGCTACGAGCAGTACTTC.

This chain links TRBV5-1 with TRBJ1-2; TRBD1 matches 7 bases. Germline CDR1 reads SGHRS; CDR2 reads YFSETQ. The CDR3 totals 14 residues. V lost 4 bases, J lost 6 bases, and 9 bases stayed unmatched. This CDR3 reads CASSRREGADGYTF. The CDR3 nucleotides read TGCGCCAGCAGCCGACGAGAGGGGGCGGATGGCTACACCTTC.

There are many counts of this clonotype. The CDR3 bases are TGTGCCAGCAGTTACTCGGGCAGCTACGAGCAGTACTTC. Translating it yields CASSYSGSYEQYF. The chain couples TRBV6-5 to TRBJ2-7; D unresolved. There are 13 residues in the CDR3. Trimming removed 0 bases at V and 3 bases at J, with 6 bases between. Germline values: CDR1 MNHEY, CDR2 SVGAGI.

V usage is TRBV28 and J usage is TRBJ2-1, with 9 nucleotides matching TRBD1. The J segment lost 6 bases and the V segment lost 4 bases, leaving 4 bases of the junction unmatched. The CDR3 loop spans 14 amino acids. CDR1 is MDHEN and CDR2 is SYDVKM in the germline V gene. This chain's CDR3 is CASSSWDRANEQFF. CDR3 coding DNA: TGTGCCAGCAGTTCCTGGGACAGGGCCAATGAGCAGTTCTTC.

V and J are TRBV30 and TRBJ2-1; 11 nucleotides line up with TRBD2. The CDR3 runs 13 residues. In germline, CDR1 is GTSNPN, CDR2 SVGIG (reference sequence). The trim removed 4 bases at V and 7 bases at J, leaving 3 bases unmatched. The CDR3 loop reads CAWNSGGGNEQFF. The CDR3 region has the DNA TGTGCCTGGAATAGCGGGGGGGGAAATGAGCAGTTCTTC.

About this clonotype: Germline and junction disagree at one end, which may indicate a read error. The V gene is TRBV12-3 or TRBV12-4, the J gene TRBJ2-1; no reliable D call. CDR3 length: 15 amino acids. The CDR3 DNA reads as TGTGCCAGCAGCTTAGGGCAGATTCTGGGGAATGAGCAGTTCTTC. This sequence encodes CASSLGQILGNEQFF.

The J gene is TRBJ2-7, the V gene TRBV5-8, with a tentative D call TRBD2 (5 bases). The ends were cut back, 0 bases at V and 3 bases at J, with 13 bases in the middle. Looked up from germline, CDR1 is SGHTS and CDR2 is YDEGEE. The CDR3 length is 15 residues. The CDR3 sequence is CASSLDRGSHYEQYF. For the CDR3, the DNA is TGTGCCAGCAGCTTGGATCGGGGAAGCCACTACGAGCAGTACTTC.

The chain carries TRBV3-1 and TRBJ2-5; no reliable D call. This CDR3 is 15 amino acids long. The V gene lost 0 bases and the J gene lost 1 base, with 9 bases spanning the gap. Germline-derived CDR1 and CDR2 are LGHDT and YNNKEL (reference sequence). The CDR3 DNA reads TGTGCCAGCAGCCAAGATAAGGCCAGCCAAGAGACCCAGTACTTC. It yields the protein CASSQDKASQETQYF.

This clonotype was seen more than once but under ten times. J is TRBJ2-5 and V is TRBV28; 9 positions agree with TRBD1. The DNA end favors TRBJ2-7, so the J call may be wrong. The germline V gene encodes CDR1 MDHEN and CDR2 SYDVKM. CDR3 length: 15 residues. The CDR3 is CASSTIGTGYSEQYF. CDR3 in DNA: TGTGCCAGCAGCACGATCGGGACAGGGTATAGCGAGCAGTACTTC.

The chain recombines TRBV20-1 with TRBJ1-6, with TRBD1 as a possible D gene (6 bases). The germline CDR1 and CDR2 sequences are DFQATT and SNEGSKA (reference sequence). V was shortened by 5 bases and J by 6 bases, with 14 bases between the two germline ends. This CDR3 spans 14 amino acids. CDR3 sequence: CSAGGQVPNSPLHF. The CDR3 nucleotides are TGCAGTGCTGGGGGGCAGGTCCCTAATTCACCCCTCCACTTT.

This chain connects TRBV29-1 to TRBJ2-5; D is perhaps TRBD2 (6 bases). In germline, CDR1 is SQVTM, CDR2 ANQGSEA. The CDR3 is 11 residues long. Trimming cost V 4 bases and J 11 bases, with 14 bases left between them. DNA for the CDR3: TGCAGCGTTGGGGCTTGGGGGGAGCAGTACTTC. This gives the protein CSVGAWGEQYF.

Only a few counts were recorded for this clonotype. V is TRBV9 and J is TRBJ2-1; D is ambiguous. The germline CDR1 and CDR2 sequences are SGDLS and YYNGEE. The CDR3 is made up of 17 amino acids. V was trimmed by 4 bases and J by 0 bases, leaving 17 bases between them. CDR3 loop: CASSPPPSVSSYNEQFF. The DNA for the CDR3 is TGTGCCAGCAGCCCCCCCCCTTCCGTATCCTCCTACAATGAGCAGTTCTTC.

The rearrangement joins TRBV7-3 to TRBJ2-2, with unresolved D. CDR3 length: 16 amino acids. The germline V gene has CDR1 SGHTA and CDR2 FQGTGA. Trimming left V 0 bases short and J 6 bases short, with 14 bases between. The CDR3 spells CASSLTSASSSGELFF. In DNA, the CDR3 is TGTGCCAGCAGCTTAACGTCGGCTAGTTCGTCCGGGGAGCTGTTTTTT. The full variable domain, in which reference TRBV7-3 and TRBJ2-2 provide the parts outside the CDR3, is GAGVSQTPSNKVTEKGKYVELRCDPISGHTALYWYRQSLGQGPEFLIYFQGTGAADDSGLPNDRFFAVRPEGSVSTLKIQRTERGDSAVYLCASSLTSASSSGELFFGEGSRLTVL.

The chain recombines TRBV12-3 or TRBV12-4 with TRBJ2-3; D is undetermined. This CDR3 is 14 amino acids long. Trimming took off 3 bases at V and 1 base at J, with 8 bases between the two ends. The CDR3 DNA reads as TGTGCCAGCAGTTTTCAGGTCGGCACAGATACGCAGTATTTT. Translated: CASSFQVGTDTQYF.